What follows describes a single TCR beta chain. The target of this receptor is not known. The input lacks base qualities; no much larger clone sits a single base away. Unstimulated Tregs (CD4+CD25+CD127-), CD4+ non-Tregs (CD4+CD25-), CD4 and CD8 cells were FACS-sorted from thawed PBMCs. Blood from healthy controls was obtained either as purchased buffy coats or from healthy volunteers. Healthy control blood was separated into PBMCs by Ficoll density gradient and cryopreserved, and patient PBMCs were collected both before and after transplant. The CDR3 spans 13 residues, from the cysteine through the phenylalanine. Here the CDR3 DNA is all that survives: 39 bases in frame from base 1. V and J are trimmed by 0 bases and 9 bases, and the gene matches miss 4 bases of the junction. CDR1 SGHTS and CDR2 YDEGEE are derived from the germline V gene. Genomic DNA was extracted from sorted cells with the QIAGEN DNeasy Blood and Tissue Kit for TCRbeta CDR3 sequencing. High-throughput TCRbeta CDR3 sequencing, which included PCR amplification with bias correction and internal controls, was done commercially through immunoSEQ. Per the source publication's procedure: A unique productive TCRbeta sequence was defined by the CDR3 nucleotide sequence when primers matched, and otherwise by the CDR3 amino acid sequence together with the Vbeta and Jbeta genes. Sorting error was corrected by removing sequences shared between sorted populations at a frequency ratio of 2:1 or less, and the remaining shared sequences were assigned to the higher population. A sequence was defined as donor-reactive if the sequence was expanded at least 5-fold in CFSE-low cells compared with unstimulated cells and had a frequency of at least 0.01% in CFSE-low cells. Jensen-Shannon divergence, calculated on the top 100 TCRbeta sequences ranked by frequency, was used to quantify repertoire divergence. For samples with multiple sequencing runs, sorting error was corrected separately for each run before the runs were pooled. Held by TCRdb, this immuneACCESS table contains in-frame sequences only and omits some clones. Under half of the omission traces to an unresolved V gene where checked; the cause of the rest is unknown. V and J calls and clone size are given by that table; D and trimming were obtained from the DNA. The sample yields more than 90,000 clones; 85% to 95% were counted once. The leading ten clones occupy more than 0.5% of the sample.

This record belongs to a study of Tregs in tolerant kidney transplant recipients (dated by TCRdb to 2018 to 2020). Background on the whole study: The study applied TCRbeta sequencing to find donor-specific regulatory T cells before combined kidney and bone marrow transplantation and then followed those same cells after transplant. In 3 healthy controls, several methods of expanding Tregs specific for an allogeneic donor were compared by TCRbeta repertoire sequencing.

Overall study results and their limits: Expanding Tregs with activated donor B cells appeared to identify the most biologically relevant and donor-specific TCRbeta repertoire. The study was limited by small patient numbers, and the findings need validation in larger populations and under other immunosuppression protocols. Biological reproducibility was not directly assessed, although technical replication error appeared to be minimal.

The sequence was collected from a human donor in good health. Sequenced sample: CD4+ T cells from blood. The sequence joins TRBV5-8 to TRBJ2-7; 9 central nucleotides agree with TRBD1. CDR3 protein: CASSLEQGAVQYF. At the DNA level, the sequence is TGTGCCAGCAGCTTGGAACAGGGGGCCGTGCAGTACTTC.